The clone carrying this T cell receptor beta chain was detected ten times or more. The antigen is unknown. Amplified TCR beta CDR3 regions derived from RNA transcripts. First-round RT-PCR targeting the TCR CDR3 was performed with the HTBI primer set. Each CDR3 protein is one row after TCRdb ran MiXCR on the multiplex PCR reads. The data hold more than 350,000 distinct CDR3 sequences, with approximately 14% observed a single time. V lost 5 bases to trimming and J lost 2 bases, with 13 bases between them. Germline CDR1 is SGHAT and CDR2 is FQNNGV. The CDR3 contains 14 residues. These data belong to a study of T cells in Graves' hyperthyroidism and ophthalmopathy. Whole-study context: Peripheral blood samples were taken at initial diagnosis, prior to any treatment.

Regarding the study as a whole: Patients with ophthalmopathy were separated from those with stable hyperthyroidism by a 13 V-J model.

This sequence joins TRBV11-2 and TRBJ2-7; D not certain. The sample taken for sequencing was blood. The sequence was obtained from a woman in her 30s with Graves' ophthalmopathy. The chain's CDR3 is CASSRRGSPYEQYF. The CDR3 DNA reads TGTGCCAGCAGCCGTAGAGGCAGCCCCTACGAGCAGTACTTC.